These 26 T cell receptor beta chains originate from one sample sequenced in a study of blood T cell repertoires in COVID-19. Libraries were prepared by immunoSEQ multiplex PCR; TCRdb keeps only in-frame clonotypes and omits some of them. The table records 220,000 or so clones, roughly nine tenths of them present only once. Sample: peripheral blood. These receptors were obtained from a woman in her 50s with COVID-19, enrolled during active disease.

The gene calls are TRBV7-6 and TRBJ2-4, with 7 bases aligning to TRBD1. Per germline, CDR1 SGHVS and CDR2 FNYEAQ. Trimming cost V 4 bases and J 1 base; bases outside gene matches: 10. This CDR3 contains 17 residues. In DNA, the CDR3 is TGTGCCAGCAGCTCCTACAGGGGCAGCGTGGCCAAAAACATTCAGTACTTC. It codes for CASSSYRGSVAKNIQYF.

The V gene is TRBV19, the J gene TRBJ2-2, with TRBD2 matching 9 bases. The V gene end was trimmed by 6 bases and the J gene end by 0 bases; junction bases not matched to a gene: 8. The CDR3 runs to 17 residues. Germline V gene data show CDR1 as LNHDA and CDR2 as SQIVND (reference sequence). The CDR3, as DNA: TGTGCCAGTAGGGTGCGGGGGGGCTCCCCGAACACCGGGGAGCTGTTTTTT. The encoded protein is CASRVRGGSPNTGELFF.

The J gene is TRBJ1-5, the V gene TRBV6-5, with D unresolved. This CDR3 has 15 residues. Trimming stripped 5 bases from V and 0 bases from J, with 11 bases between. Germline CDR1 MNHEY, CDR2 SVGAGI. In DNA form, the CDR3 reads TGTGCCAGCAGTAACTGGTCCGGTAGCAATCAGCCCCAGCATTTT. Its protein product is CASSNWSGSNQPQHF.

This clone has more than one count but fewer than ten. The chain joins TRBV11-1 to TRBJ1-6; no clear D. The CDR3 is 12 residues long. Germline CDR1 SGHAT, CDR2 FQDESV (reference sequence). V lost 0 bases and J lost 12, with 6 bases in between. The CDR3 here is CASSLAGLPLHF. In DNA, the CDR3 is TGTGCCAGCAGCTTAGCAGGACTACCCCTCCACTTT.

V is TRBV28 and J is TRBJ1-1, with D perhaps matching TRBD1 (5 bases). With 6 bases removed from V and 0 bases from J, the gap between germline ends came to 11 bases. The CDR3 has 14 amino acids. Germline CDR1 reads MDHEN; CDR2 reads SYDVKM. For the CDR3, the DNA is TGTGCCAGCAGCCAGGGCGGCATGAACACTGAAGCTTTCTTT. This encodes CASSQGGMNTEAFF.

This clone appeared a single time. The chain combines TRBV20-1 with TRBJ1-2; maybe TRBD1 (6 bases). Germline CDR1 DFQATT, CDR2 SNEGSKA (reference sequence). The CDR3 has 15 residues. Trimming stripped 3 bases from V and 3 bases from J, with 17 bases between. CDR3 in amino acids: CSASVPRGLDYGYTF. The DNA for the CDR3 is TGCAGTGCTAGTGTCCCCAGGGGCCTAGACTATGGCTACACCTTC.

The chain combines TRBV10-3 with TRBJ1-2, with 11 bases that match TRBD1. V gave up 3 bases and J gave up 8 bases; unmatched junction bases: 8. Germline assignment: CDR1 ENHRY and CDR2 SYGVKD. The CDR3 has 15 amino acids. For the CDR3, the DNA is TGTGCCATCAGTGAATCAGGACAGGGGGCGCAAGGCTACACCTTC. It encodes CAISESGQGAQGYTF.

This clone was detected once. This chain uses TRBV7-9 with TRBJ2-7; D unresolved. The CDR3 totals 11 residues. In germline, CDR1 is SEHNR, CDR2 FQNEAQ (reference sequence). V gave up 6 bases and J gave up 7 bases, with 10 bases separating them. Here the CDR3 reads CASSPGWEQYF. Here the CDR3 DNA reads TGTGCCAGCAGTCCCGGGTGGGAGCAGTACTTC.

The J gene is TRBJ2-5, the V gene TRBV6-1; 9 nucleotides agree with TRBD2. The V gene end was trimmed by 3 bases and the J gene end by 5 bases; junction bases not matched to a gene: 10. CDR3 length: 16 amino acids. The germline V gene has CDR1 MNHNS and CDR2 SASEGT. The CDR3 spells CASSDPLGGGAETQYF. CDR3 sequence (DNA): TGTGCCAGCAGTGATCCCTTGGGCGGGGGGGCGGAGACCCAGTACTTC.

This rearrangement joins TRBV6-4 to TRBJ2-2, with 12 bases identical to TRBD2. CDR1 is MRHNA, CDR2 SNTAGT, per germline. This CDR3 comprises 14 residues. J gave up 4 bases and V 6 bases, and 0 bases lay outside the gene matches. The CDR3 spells CASRGLAGTGELFF. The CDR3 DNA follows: TGTGCCAGCAGGGGACTAGCGGGCACCGGGGAGCTGTTTTTT.

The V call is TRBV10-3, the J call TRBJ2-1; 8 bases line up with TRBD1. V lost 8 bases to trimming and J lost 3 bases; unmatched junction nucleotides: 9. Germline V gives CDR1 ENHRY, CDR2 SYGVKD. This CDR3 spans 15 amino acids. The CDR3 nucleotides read TGTGCCATCGGCCCCGGGACAGGCGACTACAATGAGCAGTTCTTC. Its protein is CAIGPGTGDYNEQFF.

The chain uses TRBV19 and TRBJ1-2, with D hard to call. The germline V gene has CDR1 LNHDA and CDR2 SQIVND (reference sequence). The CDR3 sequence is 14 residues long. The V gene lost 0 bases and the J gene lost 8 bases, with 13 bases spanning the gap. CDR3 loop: CASSIEAHREGYTF. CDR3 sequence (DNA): TGTGCCAGTAGTATAGAGGCCCACCGGGAAGGCTACACCTTC. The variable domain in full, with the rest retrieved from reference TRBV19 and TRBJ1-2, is DGGITQSPKYLFRKEGQNVTLSCEQNLNHDAMYWYRQDPGQGLRLIYYSQIVNDFQKGDIAEGYSVSREKKESFPLTVTSAQKNPTAFYLCASSIEAHREGYTFGSGTRLTVV.

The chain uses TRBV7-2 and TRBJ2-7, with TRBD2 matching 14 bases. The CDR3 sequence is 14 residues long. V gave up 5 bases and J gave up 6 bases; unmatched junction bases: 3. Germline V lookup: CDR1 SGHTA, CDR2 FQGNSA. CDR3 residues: CASSMTSGGVEQYF. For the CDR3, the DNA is TGTGCCAGCAGCATGACTAGCGGGGGGGTCGAGCAGTACTTC. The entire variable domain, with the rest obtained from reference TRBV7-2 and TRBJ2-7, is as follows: GAGVSQSPSNKVTEKGKDVELRCDPISGHTALYWYRQSLGQGLEFLIYFQGNSAPDKSGLPSDRFSAERTGGSVSTLTIQRTQQEDSAVYLCASSMTSGGVEQYFGPGTRLTVT.

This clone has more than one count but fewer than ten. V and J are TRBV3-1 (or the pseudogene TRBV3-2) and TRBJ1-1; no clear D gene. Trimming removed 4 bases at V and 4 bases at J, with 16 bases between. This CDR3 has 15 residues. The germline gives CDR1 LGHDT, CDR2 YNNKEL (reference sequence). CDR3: CASSRGKGAGTEAFF. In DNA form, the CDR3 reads TGTGCCAGCAGCCGAGGCAAGGGAGCGGGCACTGAAGCTTTCTTT.

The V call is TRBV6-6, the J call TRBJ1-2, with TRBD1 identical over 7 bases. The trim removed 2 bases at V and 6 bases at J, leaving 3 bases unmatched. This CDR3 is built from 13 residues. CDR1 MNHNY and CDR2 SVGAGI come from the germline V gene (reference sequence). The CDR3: CASSYGTENGYTF. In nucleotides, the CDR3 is TGTGCCAGCAGTTACGGGACAGAGAATGGCTACACCTTC.

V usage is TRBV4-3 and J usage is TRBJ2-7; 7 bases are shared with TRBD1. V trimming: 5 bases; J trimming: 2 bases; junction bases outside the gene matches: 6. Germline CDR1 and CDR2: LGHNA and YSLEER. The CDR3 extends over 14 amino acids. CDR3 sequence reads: CASSTRTGAYEQYF. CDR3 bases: TGCGCCAGCAGCACCCGGACAGGAGCCTACGAGCAGTACTTC.

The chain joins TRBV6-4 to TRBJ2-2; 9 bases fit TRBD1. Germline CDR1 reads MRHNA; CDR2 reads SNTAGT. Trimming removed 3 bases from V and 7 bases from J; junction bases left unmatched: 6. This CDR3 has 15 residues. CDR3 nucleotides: TGTGCCAGCAGTGAAACCGGGACAGGGTACGGGGAGCTGTTTTTT. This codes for CASSETGTGYGELFF.

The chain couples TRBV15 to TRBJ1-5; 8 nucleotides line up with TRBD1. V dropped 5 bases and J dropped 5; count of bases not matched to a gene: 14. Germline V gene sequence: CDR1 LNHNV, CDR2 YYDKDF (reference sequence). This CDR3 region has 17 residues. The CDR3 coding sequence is TGTGCCACCAGCTCAGGGGGCCTTGGACAGGCGGATCAGCCCCAGCATTTT. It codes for CATSSGGLGQADQPQHF.

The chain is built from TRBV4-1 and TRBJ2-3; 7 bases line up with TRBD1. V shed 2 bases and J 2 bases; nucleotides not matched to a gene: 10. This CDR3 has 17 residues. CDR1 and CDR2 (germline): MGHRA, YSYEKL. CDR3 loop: CASSQPQGPHPTDTQYF. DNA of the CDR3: TGCGCCAGCAGCCAACCACAGGGGCCCCATCCCACAGATACGCAGTATTTT.

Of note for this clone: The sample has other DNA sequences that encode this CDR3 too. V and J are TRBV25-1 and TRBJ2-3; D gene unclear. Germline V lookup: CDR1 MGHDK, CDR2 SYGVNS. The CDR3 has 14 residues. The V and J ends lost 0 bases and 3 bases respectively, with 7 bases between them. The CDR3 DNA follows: TGTGCCAGCAGTGAATATAGCTTAACAGATACGCAGTATTTT. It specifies CASSEYSLTDTQYF.

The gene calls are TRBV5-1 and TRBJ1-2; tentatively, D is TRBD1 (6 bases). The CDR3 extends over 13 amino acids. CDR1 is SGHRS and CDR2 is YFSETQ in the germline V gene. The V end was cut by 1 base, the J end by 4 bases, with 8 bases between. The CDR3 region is CASSLTGTYGYTF. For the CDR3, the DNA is TGCGCCAGCAGCTTGACAGGGACCTATGGCTACACCTTC.

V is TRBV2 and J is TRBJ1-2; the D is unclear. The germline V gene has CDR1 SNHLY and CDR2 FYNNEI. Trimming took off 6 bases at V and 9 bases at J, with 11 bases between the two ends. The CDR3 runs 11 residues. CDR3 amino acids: CASSPIDSYTF. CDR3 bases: TGTGCCAGCAGCCCCATCGACAGCTACACCTTC.

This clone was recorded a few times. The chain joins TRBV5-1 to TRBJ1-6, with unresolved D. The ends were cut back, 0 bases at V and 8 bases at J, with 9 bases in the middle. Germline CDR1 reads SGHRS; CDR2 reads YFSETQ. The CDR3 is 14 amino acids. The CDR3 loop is CASSLGGKDSPLHF. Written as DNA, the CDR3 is TGCGCCAGCAGCTTGGGAGGGAAGGATTCACCCCTCCACTTT. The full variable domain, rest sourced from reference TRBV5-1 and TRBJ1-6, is KAGVTQTPRYLIKTRGQQVTLSCSPISGHRSVSWYQQTPGQGLQFLFEYFSETQRNKGNFPGRFSGRQFSNSRSEMNVSTLELGDSALYLCASSLGGKDSPLHFGNGTRLTVT.

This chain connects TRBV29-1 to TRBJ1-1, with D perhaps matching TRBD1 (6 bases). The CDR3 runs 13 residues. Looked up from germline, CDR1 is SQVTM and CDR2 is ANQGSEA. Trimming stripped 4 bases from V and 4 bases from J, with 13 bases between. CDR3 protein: CSVVTGWGTEAFF. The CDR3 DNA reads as TGCAGCGTTGTGACAGGATGGGGCACTGAAGCTTTCTTT.

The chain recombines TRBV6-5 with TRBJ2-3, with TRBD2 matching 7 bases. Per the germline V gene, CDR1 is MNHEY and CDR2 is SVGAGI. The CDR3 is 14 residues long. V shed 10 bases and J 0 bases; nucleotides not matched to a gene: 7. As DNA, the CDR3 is TGTGCCAACGGTGGGGGGGTCAGCACAGATACGCAGTATTTT. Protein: CANGGGVSTDTQYF.

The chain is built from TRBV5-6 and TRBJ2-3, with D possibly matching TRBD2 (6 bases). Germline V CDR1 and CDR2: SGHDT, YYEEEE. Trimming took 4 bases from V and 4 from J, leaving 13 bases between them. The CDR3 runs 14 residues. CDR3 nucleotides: TGTGCCAGCAGCGGAGGACTAAGCGCAGATACGCAGTATTTT. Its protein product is CASSGGLSADTQYF.